The clone carrying this T cell receptor beta chain was observed many times. Its target is not known. These data come from a study of metastatic and nonmetastatic thyroid tumors. Overall study: Peripheral blood and tumor or nodule samples from malignant and benign thyroid patients were compared.

The germline V gene has CDR1 MNHNS and CDR2 SASEGT. The V segment lost 8 bases and the J segment 4 bases; nucleotides outside the gene matches: 1. This CDR3 region has 13 residues. Original methodology: Researchers built a distant-metastasis classifier for papillary thyroid cancer that drew on CDR3 differences across clinicopathological groups. Through MiXCR, TCRdb re-clonotyped the PCR reads. What appears here as the V and J calls and clone size reflects TCRdb's work, not the paper's. The sample contains around 31,000 clones, 15% of which appear only once. None of the patients had undergone any treatment ahead of thyroid surgery. Whole-study results and caveats: Reportedly, malignant thyroid tumors had significantly higher TCR beta diversity than benign nodules, in blood and tumor.

This sequence originates from a male donor with papillary thyroid cancer or a benign thyroid nodule (not recorded which). Some clones in this sample may be carry-over from other donors' samples. J is TRBJ2-1 and V is TRBV6-1, with 11 bases identical to TRBD2. Sequenced material: blood. The CDR3 sequence: CASGTSGYNEQFF. For the CDR3, the DNA is TGTGCCAGCGGGACTAGCGGTTACAATGAGCAGTTCTTC.